One sample yielded the 5 T cell receptor beta chains listed below, sequenced in a study of T-cell reconstitution after alpha-beta-depleted transplantation in children. During its preparation, the TCRbeta library received unique molecular identifiers. TCRdb reanalysed the PCR reads using MiXCR and keeps one entry per CDR3 protein. The repertoire holds a few hundred thousand distinct CDR3 sequences, with about 20% as singletons. Sequenced material: PBMCs from the stem cell graft donor, taken from the stem cell graft. These receptors originate from a human donor who donated a stem cell graft to a child with acute myeloid leukemia.

This chain uses TRBV6-5 with TRBJ2-7; tentative D call: TRBD1 (6 bases). The CDR3 extends over 13 amino acids. V shed 2 bases and J shed 5 bases, with 10 bases lying between them. Looked up from germline, CDR1 is MNHEY and CDR2 is SVGAGI. The CDR3 is CASSYVTGNEQYF. CDR3 DNA sequence: TGTGCCAGCAGTTACGTAACAGGGAACGAGCAGTACTTC.

There are a few counts of this clonotype. V usage is TRBV12-3 or TRBV12-4 and J usage is TRBJ2-7; no clear D. Trimming shortened V by 5 bases and J by 4 bases, and 9 bases separated the two germline ends. The CDR3 is made up of 12 amino acids. DNA of the CDR3: TGTGCCAGCAGTACAAATCGATACGAGCAGTACTTC. Protein: CASSTNRYEQYF.

This clonotype turned up a few times. The rearrangement uses TRBV14 and TRBJ2-2; a weak D match, TRBD1 (5 bases). Trimming took 1 base from V and 5 from J, leaving 14 bases between them. In germline, CDR1 is SGHDN, CDR2 FVKESK. The CDR3 sequence is 16 residues long. The CDR3 coding sequence is TGTGCCAGCAGCCAAGGGACGCCCCAGGGAACCGGGGAGCTGTTTTTT. It translates to CASSQGTPQGTGELFF.

The chain combines TRBV29-1 with TRBJ1-1; D is uncertain. Germline-derived CDR1 and CDR2 are SQVTM and ANQGSEA. The length of the CDR3 is 12 residues. Trimming shortened V by 7 bases and J by 1 base, and 10 bases separated the two germline ends. CDR3 nucleotide sequence: TGCAGCGGGGAGGACGGGAACACTGAAGCTTTCTTT. Its protein is CSGEDGNTEAFF.

This clonotype was recorded many times. This chain joins TRBV20-1 and TRBJ2-3, with D unresolved. The germline V gene has CDR1 DFQATT and CDR2 SNEGSKA (reference sequence). The CDR3 spans 11 residues. V was shortened by 1 base and J by 4 bases, with 3 bases between the two germline ends. The CDR3 DNA sequence: TGCAGTGCTAGAGTCCCAGATACGCAGTATTTT. It is translated as CSARVPDTQYF.